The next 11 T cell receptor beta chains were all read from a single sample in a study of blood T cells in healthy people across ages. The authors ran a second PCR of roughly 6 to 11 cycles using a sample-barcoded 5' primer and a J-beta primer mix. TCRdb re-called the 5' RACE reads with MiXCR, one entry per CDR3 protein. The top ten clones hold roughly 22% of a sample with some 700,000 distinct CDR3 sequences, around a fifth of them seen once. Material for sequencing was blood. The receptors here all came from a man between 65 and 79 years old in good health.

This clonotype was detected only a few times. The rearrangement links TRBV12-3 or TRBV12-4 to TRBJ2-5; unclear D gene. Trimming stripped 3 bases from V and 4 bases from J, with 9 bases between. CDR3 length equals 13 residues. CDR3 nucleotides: TGTGCCAGCAGTTTTGTTAACGGAGAGACCCAGTACTTC. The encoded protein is CASSFVNGETQYF.

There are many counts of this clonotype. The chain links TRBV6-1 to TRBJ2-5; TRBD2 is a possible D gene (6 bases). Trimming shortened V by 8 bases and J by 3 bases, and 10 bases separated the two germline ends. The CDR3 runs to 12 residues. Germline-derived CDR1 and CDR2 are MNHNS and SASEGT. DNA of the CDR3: TGTGCCAGCGCGGGGTGGGAAGAGACCCAGTACTTC. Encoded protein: CASAGWEETQYF.

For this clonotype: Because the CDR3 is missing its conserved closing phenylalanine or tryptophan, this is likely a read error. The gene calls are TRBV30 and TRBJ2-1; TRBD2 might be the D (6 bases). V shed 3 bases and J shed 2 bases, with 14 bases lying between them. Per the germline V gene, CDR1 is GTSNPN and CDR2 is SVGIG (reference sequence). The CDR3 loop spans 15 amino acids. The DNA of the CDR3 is TGTGCCTGGAGAGGCGGGACGGGGACCTACAATGAGCAGTTCCTC. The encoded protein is CAWRGGTGTYNEQFL.

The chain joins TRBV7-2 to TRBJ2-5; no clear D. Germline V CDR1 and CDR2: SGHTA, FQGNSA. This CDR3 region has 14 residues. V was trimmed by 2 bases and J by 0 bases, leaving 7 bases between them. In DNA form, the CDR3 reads TGTGCCAGCAGCTTATCTTCGTACCAAGAGACCCAGTACTTC. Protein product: CASSLSSYQETQYF.

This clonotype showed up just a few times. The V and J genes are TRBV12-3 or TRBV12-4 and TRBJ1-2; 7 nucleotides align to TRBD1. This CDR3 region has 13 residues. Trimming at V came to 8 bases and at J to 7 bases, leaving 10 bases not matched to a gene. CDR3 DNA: TGTGCCAGCTCCGACAGGGCTCGTGGTGGCTACACCTTC. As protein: CASSDRARGGYTF.

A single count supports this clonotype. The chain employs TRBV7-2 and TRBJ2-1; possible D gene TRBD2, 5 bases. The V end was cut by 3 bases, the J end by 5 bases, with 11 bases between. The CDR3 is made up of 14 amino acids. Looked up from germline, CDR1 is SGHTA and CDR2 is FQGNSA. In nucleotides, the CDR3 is TGTGCCAGCAGCTTCTTTAGCGCTAACAATGAGCAGTTCTTC. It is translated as CASSFFSANNEQFF.

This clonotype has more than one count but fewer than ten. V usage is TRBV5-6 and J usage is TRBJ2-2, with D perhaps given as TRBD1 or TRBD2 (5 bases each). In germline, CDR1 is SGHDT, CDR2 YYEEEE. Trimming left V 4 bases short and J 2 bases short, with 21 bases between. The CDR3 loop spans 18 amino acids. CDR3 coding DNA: TGTGCCAGCAGCCATAGATACCGGGACGGAATTAACACCGGGGAGCTGTTTTTT. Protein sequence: CASSHRYRDGINTGELFF.

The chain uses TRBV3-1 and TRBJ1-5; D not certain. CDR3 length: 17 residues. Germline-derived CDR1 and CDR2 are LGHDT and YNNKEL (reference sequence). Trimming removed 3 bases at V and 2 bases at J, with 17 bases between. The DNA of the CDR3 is TGTGCCAGCAGCCAGAGGCCCAGCCGGTTGGGCAATCAGCCCCAGCATTTT. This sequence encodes CASSQRPSRLGNQPQHF.

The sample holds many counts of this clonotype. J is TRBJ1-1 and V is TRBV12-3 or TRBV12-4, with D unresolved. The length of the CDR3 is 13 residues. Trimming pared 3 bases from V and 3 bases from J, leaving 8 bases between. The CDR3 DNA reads TGTGCCAGCAGTTTCGACCCCTACACTGAAGCTTTCTTT. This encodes CASSFDPYTEAFF.

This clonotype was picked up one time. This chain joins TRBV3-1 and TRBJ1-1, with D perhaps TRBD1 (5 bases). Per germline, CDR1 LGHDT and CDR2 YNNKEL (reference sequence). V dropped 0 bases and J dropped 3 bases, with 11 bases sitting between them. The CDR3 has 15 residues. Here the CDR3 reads CASSQDRGSHTEAFF. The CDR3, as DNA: TGTGCCAGCAGCCAAGATCGGGGCAGCCACACTGAAGCTTTCTTT.

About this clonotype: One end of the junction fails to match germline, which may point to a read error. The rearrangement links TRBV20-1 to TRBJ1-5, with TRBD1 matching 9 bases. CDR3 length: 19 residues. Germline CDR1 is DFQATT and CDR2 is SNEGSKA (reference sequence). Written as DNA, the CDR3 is TGCAGTGTTAGAGGAAAATCGGGACAGGGCACTAATAGCAATCAGCCCCAGCATTTT. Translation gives CSVRGKSGQGTNSNQPQHF.